Shown below are 5 T cell receptor beta chains from a single sample sequenced in a study of OX40 agonist ivuxolimab in advanced cancers. Only in-frame clones appear in the TCRdb table, and some are missing; sequencing was by immunoSEQ multiplex PCR. The sample lists about 65,000 clones, around 93% seen once, with more than 1.5% in the top ten. This specimen was CD4+ or CD8+ T cells sorted from blood, taken in a trial of the OX40 agonist ivuxolimab. These receptors were taken from an adult with an advanced solid tumor such as melanoma, head and neck, liver or kidney cancer.

The V call is TRBV5-4, the J call TRBJ1-6; a weak D match, TRBD1 (5 bases). There are 18 residues in the CDR3. Germline-derived CDR1 and CDR2 are SGHNT and YYREEE (reference sequence). V dropped 3 bases and J dropped 0 bases, with 16 bases sitting between them. This CDR3 reads CASSSTKGASSYNSPLHF. The DNA for the CDR3 is TGTGCCAGCAGCTCCACGAAAGGGGCAAGCTCCTATAATTCACCCCTCCACTTT.

The J gene is TRBJ2-7, the V gene TRBV11-1; 8 nucleotides agree with TRBD1. The CDR3 has 14 amino acids. After removal of 3 bases from V and 7 bases from J, the junction contained 8 bases not matched to a gene. Looked up from germline, CDR1 is SGHAT and CDR2 is FQDESV (reference sequence). The CDR3 protein is CASSLGQGAREQYF. The CDR3 DNA follows: TGTGCCAGCAGCTTGGGGCAGGGGGCGAGAGAGCAGTACTTC.

This clone was observed a few times. The CDR3 nucleotides read TGTGCCAGCAGCTTAGGGACAGGGAGTATCTACGAGCAGTACTTC. Translation: CASSLGTGSIYEQYF. This rearrangement joins TRBV7-6 to TRBJ2-7; 8 bases match TRBD1. Germline lookup yields CDR1 SGHVS and CDR2 FNYEAQ. V lost 1 base, J lost 3 bases, and 5 bases stayed unmatched. The CDR3 spans 15 residues.

This chain connects TRBV2 to TRBJ2-2; D is ambiguous. The V end lost 0 bases, the J end lost 0 bases, and 8 bases lay between the germline ends. CDR1 is SNHLY, CDR2 FYNNEI, per germline. The CDR3 is 16 residues long. In nucleotides, the CDR3 is TGTGCCAGCAGTGAAGCTGGGGTGGCGAACACCGGGGAGCTGTTTTTT. It specifies CASSEAGVANTGELFF.

The gene calls are TRBV18 and TRBJ2-7, with D possibly matching TRBD1 (5 bases). The CDR3 runs 15 residues. CDR1 is KGHSH and CDR2 is LQKENI in the germline V gene. Deletions cut 2 bases from V and 1 base from J, with 12 bases between. The CDR3 is CASSPGQGSSYEQYF. CDR3 sequence (DNA): TGTGCCAGCTCACCAGGGCAGGGCAGTTCCTACGAGCAGTACTTC.